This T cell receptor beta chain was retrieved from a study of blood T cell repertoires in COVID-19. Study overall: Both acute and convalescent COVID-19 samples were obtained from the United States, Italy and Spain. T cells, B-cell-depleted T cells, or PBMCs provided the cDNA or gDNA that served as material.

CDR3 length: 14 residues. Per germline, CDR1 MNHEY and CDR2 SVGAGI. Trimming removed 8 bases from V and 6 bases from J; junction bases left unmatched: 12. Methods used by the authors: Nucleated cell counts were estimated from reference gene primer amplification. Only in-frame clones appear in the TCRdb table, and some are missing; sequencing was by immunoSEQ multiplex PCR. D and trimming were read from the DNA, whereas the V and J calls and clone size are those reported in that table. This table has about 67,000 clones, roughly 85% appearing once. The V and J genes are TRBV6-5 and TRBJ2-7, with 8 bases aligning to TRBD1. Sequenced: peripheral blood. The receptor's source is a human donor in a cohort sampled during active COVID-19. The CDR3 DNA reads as TGTGCCAGCTATGCCGGGACAGGAAGGGGCGAGCAGTACTTC. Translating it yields CASYAGTGRGEQYF.